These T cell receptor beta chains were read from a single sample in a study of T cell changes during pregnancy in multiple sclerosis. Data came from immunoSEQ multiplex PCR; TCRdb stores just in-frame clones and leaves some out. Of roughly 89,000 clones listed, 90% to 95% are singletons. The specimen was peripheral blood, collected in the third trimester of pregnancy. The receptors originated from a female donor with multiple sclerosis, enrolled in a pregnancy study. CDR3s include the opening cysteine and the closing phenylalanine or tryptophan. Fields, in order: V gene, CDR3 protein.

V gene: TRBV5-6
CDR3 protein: CASSLKTVTYEQYF

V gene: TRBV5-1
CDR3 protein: CASSLLSAPSYNEQFF

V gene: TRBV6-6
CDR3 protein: CASSLPGHVDGYTF

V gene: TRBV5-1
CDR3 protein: CASSLEVAGDINTGELFF

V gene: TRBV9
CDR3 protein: CASSLGTSGRIGRSDTQYF

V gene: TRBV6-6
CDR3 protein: CASRHTGQGGTEAFF

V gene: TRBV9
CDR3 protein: CASSVGLAGADGELFF

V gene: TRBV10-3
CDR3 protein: CAISDPASGTTYEQYF

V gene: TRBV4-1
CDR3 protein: CASSQADRGLTDTQYF

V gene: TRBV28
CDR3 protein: CASTRAGAGGFRELFF

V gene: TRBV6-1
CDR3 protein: CASSEARLLNQPQHF

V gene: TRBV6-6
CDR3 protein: CATPRVSGANVLTF

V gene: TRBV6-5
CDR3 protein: CASSYLTGTGDNEQFF

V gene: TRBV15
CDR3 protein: CATSRGRSGRAQQYF

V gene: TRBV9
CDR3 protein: CASSADFTSGNTIYF

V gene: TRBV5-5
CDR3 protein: CASSLETGTQYF

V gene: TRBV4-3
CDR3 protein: CASSPAGGPNEQFF

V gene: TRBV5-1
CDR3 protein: CASSTRDLPQETQYF

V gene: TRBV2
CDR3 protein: CASSDRRRNTGELFF

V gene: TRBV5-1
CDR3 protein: CASSPTRGSWYEQYF

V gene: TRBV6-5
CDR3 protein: CASSYSLFGVGYTF

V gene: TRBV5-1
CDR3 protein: CASSSNTGVANEKLFF

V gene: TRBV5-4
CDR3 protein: CASSLGQGSGYTF

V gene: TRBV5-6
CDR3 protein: CASSLSWTSGIYEQYF

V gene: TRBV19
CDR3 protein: CASSMIAGGIGETQYF

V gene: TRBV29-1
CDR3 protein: CSVESASGASNTGELFF

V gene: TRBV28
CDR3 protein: CASLRGANYGYTF

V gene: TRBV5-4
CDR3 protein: CASSFSEKNQETQYF

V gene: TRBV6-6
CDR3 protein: CASSYAGGVGYTF

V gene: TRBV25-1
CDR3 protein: CASSEYLLRENEKLFF

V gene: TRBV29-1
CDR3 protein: CSVEAPNTEAFF

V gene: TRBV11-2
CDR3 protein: CASSLFRLAGYQETQYF

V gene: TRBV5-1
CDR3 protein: CASSLVLSSYNEQFF

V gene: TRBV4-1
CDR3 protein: CASSQGVLGRRPYNEQFF

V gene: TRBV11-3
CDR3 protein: CASSLGAGRAKNIQYF

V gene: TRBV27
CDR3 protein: CASSPRISGETQYF

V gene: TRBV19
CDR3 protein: CASSNPGQLYNEQFF

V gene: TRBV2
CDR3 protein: CANKPGQGFLGYTF

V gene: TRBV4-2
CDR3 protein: CASSQGRAASYEQYF

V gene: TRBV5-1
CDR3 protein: CASSLPGMGQGLQAGSYEQYF

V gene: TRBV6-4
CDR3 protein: CASRNQGWTEAFF

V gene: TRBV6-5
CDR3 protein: CASRRIAAEQFF

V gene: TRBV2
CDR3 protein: CASSDQGGLLSTEAFF

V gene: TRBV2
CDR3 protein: CASSEVSSGSGSYEQFF

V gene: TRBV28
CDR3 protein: CASSTGGGTEAFF

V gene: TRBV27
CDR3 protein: CASSLRGSAWEQYF

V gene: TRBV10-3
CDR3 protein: CAISPTGIDYEQYF

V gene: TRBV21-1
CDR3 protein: CASTRRVERQAVSTDTQYF

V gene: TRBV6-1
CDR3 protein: CASSEAPPGTPGNTIYF

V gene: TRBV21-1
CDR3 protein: CASSDRQGESAGNTIYF

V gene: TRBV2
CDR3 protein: CASRSGTGLYEQYF

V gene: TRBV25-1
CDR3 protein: CASSVTGNHGYTF

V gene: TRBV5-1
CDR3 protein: CASSLDRVRNEQFF